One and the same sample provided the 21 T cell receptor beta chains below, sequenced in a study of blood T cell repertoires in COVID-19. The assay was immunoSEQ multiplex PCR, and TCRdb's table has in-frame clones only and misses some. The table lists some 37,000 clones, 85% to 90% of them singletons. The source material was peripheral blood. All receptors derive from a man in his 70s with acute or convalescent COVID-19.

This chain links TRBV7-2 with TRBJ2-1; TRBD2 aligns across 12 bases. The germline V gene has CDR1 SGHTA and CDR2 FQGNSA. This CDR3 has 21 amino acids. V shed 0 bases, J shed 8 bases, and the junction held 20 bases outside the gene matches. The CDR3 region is CASSLAFGLAGLVGQIDEQFF. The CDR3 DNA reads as TGTGCCAGCAGCTTAGCATTCGGACTAGCGGGGCTGGTGGGACAGATCGATGAGCAGTTCTTC.

CDR3 amino acids: CSAQYNEQFF. The CDR3 DNA reads as TGCAGTGCCCAATACAATGAGCAGTTCTTC. This chain links TRBV20-1 with TRBJ2-1; no reliable D call. The CDR3 spans 10 residues. From germline, CDR1 is DFQATT and CDR2 SNEGSKA (reference sequence). V shed 6 bases and J shed 4 bases, with 4 bases lying between them.

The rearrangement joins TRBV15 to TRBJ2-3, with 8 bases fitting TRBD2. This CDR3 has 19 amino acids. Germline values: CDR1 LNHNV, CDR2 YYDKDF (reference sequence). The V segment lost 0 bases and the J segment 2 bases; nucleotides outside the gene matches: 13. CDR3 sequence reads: CATSRDGGRLRELTDTQYF. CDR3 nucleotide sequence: TGTGCCACCAGCAGAGATGGCGGGAGGTTACGGGAACTCACAGATACGCAGTATTTT.

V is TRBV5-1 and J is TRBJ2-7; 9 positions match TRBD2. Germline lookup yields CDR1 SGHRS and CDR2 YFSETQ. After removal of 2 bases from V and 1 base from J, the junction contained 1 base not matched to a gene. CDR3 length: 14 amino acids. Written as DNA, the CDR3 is TGCGCCAGCAGCTTTAGCGGGAGATCCTACGAGCAGTACTTC. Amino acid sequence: CASSFSGRSYEQYF. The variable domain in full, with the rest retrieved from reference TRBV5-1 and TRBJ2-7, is KAGVTQTPRYLIKTRGQQVTLSCSPISGHRSVSWYQQTPGQGLQFLFEYFSETQRNKGNFPGRFSGRQFSNSRSEMNVSTLELGDSALYLCASSFSGRSYEQYFGPGTRLTVT.

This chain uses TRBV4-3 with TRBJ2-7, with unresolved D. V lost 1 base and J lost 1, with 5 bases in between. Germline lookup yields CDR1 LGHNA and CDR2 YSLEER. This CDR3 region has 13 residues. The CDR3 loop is CASSQVLSYEQYF. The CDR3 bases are TGCGCCAGCAGCCAAGTTTTATCCTACGAGCAGTACTTC.

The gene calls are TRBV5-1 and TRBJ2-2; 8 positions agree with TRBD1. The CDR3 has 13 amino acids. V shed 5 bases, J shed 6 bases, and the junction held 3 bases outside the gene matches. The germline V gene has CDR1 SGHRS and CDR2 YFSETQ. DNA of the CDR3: TGCGCCAGCAGTGACAGGGGACCCGGGGAGCTGTTTTTT. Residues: CASSDRGPGELFF.

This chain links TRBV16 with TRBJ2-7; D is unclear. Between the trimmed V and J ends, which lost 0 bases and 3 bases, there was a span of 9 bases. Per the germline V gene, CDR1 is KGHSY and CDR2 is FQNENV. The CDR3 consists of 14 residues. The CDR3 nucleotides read TGTGCCAGCAGCCAATCGATAAGCGTCTACGAGCAGTACTTC. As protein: CASSQSISVYEQYF.

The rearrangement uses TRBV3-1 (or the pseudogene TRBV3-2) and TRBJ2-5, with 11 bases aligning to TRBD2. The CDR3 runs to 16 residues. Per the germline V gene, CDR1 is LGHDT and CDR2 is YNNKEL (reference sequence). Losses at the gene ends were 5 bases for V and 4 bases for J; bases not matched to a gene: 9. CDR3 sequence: CASSSGLAEVGETQYF. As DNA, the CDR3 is TGTGCCAGCAGCTCGGGACTAGCGGAAGTAGGAGAGACCCAGTACTTC.

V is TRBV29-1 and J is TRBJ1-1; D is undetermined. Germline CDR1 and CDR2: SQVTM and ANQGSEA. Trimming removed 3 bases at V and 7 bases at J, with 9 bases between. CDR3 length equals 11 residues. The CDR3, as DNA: TGCAGCGTTGAGTTTGGGAGTGAAGCTTTCTTT. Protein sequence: CSVEFGSEAFF.

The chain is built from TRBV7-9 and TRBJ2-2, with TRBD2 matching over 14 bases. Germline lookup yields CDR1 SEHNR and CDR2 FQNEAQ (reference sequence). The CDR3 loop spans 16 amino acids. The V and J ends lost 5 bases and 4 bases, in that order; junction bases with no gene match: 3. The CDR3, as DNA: TGTGCCAGCAGCGGGACTAGCGGGAGTATCACCGGGGAGCTGTTTTTT. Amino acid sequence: CASSGTSGSITGELFF.

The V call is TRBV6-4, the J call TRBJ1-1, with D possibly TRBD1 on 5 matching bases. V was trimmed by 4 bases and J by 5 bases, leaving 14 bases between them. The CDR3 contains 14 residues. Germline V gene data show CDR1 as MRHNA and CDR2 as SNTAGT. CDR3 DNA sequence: TGTGCCAGCAGTGTTTCGGGGGGTAAGACTGAAGCTTTCTTT. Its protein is CASSVSGGKTEAFF.

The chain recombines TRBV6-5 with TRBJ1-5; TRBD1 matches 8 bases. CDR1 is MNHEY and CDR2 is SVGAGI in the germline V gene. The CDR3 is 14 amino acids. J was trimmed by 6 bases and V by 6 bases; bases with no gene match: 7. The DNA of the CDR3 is TGTGCCAGCAGGGCCGGGACAGGCGGTCAGCCCCAGCATTTT. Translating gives CASRAGTGGQPQHF.

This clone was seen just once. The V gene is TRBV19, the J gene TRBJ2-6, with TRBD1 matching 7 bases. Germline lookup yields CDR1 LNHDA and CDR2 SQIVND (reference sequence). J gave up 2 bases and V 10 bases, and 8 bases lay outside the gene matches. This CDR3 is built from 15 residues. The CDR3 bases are TGTGCCACTACGCCCGACAGGGCTGGGGCCAACGTCCTGACTTTC. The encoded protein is CATTPDRAGANVLTF.

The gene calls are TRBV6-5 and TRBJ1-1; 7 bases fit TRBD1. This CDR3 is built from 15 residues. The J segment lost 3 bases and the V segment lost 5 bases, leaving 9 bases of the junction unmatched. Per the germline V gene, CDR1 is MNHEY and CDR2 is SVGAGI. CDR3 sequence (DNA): TGTGCCAGCAGTACGACAGGGTTTCGGGACACTGAAGCTTTCTTT. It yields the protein CASSTTGFRDTEAFF.

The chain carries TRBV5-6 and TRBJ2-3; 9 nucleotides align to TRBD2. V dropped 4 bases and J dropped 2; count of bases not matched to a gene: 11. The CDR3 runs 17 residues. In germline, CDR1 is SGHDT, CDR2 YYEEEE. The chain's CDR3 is CASSPTTSGSFTDTQYF. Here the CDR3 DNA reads TGTGCCAGCAGCCCCACGACTAGCGGATCGTTCACAGATACGCAGTATTTT.

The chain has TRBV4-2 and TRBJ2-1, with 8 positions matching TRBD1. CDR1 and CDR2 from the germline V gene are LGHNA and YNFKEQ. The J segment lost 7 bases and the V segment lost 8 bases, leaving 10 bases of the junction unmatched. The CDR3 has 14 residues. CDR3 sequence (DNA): TGTGCCAGCGGCACCGGGACAGGAGATAATGAGCAGTTCTTC. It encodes CASGTGTGDNEQFF.

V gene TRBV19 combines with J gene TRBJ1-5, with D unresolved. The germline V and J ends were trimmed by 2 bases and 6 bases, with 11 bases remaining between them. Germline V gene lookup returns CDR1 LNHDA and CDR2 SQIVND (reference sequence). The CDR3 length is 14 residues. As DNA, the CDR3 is TGTGCCAGTAGTATACTCCTATCCGGTCAGCCCCAGCATTTT. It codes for CASSILLSGQPQHF.

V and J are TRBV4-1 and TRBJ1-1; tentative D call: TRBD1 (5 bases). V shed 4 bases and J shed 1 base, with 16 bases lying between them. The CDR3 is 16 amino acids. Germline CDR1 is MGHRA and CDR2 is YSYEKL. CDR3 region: CASSRGPGGGNTEAFF. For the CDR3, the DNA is TGCGCCAGCAGCCGTGGGCCGGGGGGAGGGAACACTGAAGCTTTCTTT.

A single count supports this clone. The CDR3 is CASSLGGISGNTIYF. The CDR3 nucleotides are TGTGCCAGCAGCTTGGGCGGAATCTCTGGAAACACCATATATTTT. The chain joins TRBV5-4 to TRBJ1-3; D is uncertain. This CDR3 contains 15 residues. V gave up 0 bases and J gave up 0 bases, with 7 bases separating them. The germline gives CDR1 SGHNT, CDR2 YYREEE (reference sequence).

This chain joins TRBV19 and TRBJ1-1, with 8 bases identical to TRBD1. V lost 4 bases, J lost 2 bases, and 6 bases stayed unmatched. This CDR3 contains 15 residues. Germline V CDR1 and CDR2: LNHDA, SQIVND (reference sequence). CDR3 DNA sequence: TGTGCCAGTAGTAACTTCGGACAGGGTAACACTGAAGCTTTCTTT. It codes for CASSNFGQGNTEAFF.

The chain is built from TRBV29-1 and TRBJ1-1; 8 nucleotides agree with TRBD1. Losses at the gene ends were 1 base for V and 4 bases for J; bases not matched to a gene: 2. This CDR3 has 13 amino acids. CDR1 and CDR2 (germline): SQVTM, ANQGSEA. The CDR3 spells CSVEGTGSTEAFF. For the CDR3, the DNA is TGCAGCGTTGAAGGGACAGGGAGCACTGAAGCTTTCTTT.